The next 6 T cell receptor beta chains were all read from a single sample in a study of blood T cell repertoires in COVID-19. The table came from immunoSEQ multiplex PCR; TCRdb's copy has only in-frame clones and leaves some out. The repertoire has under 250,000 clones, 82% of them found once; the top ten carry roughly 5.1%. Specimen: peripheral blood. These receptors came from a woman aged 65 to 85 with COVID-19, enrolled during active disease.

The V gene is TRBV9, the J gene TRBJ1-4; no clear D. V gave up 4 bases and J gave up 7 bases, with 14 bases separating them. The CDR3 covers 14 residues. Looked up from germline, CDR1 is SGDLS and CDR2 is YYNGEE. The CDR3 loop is CASSPSGGREKLFF. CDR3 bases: TGTGCCAGCAGCCCCAGCGGAGGGCGTGAAAAACTGTTTTTT. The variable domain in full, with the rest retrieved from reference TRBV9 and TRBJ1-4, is DSGVTQTPKHLITATGQRVTLRCSPRSGDLSVYWYQQSLDQGLQFLIQYYNGEERAKGNILERFSAQQFPDLHSELNLSSLELGDSALYFCASSPSGGREKLFFGSGTQLSVL.

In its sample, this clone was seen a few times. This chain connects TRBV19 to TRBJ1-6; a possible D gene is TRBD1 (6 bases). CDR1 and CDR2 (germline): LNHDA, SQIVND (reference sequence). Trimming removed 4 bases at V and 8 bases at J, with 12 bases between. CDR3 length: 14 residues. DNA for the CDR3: TGTGCCAGTAGTAAAGTGACAGGCTATTCACCCCTCCACTTT. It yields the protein CASSKVTGYSPLHF.

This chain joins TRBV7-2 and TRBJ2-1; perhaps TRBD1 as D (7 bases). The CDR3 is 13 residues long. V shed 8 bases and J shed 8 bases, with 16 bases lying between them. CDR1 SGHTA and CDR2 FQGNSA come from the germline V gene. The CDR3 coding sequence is TGTGCCAGCGGAGGGGGCCCAGGGTATGAGCAGTTCTTC. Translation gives CASGGGPGYEQFF.

CDR3 residues: CASRRTGVTDTQYF. The CDR3 DNA follows: TGTGCCAGTAGGAGGACAGGGGTCACAGATACGCAGTATTTT. V and J are TRBV19 and TRBJ2-3, with TRBD1 matching 9 bases. The CDR3 has 14 residues. Germline V CDR1 and CDR2: LNHDA, SQIVND (reference sequence). V was pared by 6 bases and J by 2 bases, with 3 bases of the junction left unmatched.

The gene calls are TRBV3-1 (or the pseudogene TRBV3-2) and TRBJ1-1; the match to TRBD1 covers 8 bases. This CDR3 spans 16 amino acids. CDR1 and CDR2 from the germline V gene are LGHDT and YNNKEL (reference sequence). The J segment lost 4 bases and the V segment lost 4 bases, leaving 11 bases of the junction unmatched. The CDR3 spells CASSPTGGGLRTEAFF. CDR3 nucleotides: TGTGCCAGCAGCCCAACAGGGGGAGGACTTCGCACTGAAGCTTTCTTT.

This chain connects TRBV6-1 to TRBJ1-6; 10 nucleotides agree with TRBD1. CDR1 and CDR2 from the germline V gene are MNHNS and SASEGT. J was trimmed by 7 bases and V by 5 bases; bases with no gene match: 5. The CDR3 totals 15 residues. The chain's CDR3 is CASSQPGQGNSPLHF. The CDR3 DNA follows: TGTGCCAGCAGTCAACCGGGACAGGGGAATTCACCCCTCCACTTT.